This T cell receptor (beta chain) was found in a study of beta chain features in type 1 diabetes. Study findings and constraints: Within the patient group, naive, central memory and Treg TCRB repertoires appeared more similar to each other than within healthy donors.

Sequenced material consisted of expressed TCRB transcripts (all of the isolated RNA was reverse transcribed). The assay was immunoSEQ multiplex PCR, and TCRdb's table has in-frame clones only and misses some. The sample lists hundreds of thousands of clones, roughly 30% occurring once. Concerning this clone: The antigen is undetermined.

A single heparinised blood sample, averaging about 120 mL, was obtained per donor. This sequence originates from a man aged 18 to 29 in good health. Sequenced: naive CD4+ T cells from blood.

The CDR3, as DNA: TGTGCCTGGAGTAGCCAGCGCTCTAGCTCCTACAATGAGCAGTTCTTC. Its protein is CAWSSQRSSSYNEQFF. This chain links TRBV30 with TRBJ2-1, with unresolved D. The V end was cut by 2 bases, the J end by 0 bases, with 14 bases between. CDR1 is GTSNPN, CDR2 SVGIG, per germline (reference sequence). The CDR3 runs to 16 residues.